The 19 T cell receptor beta chains reported below all come from one sample, sequenced in a study of memory CD8 T cells in hepatitis C reinfection. Time point denoted: late/post reinfection, 12 to 24 weeks after detection. TCR sequencing was done directly ex vivo on sorted cells, without expansion in vitro. Generated by immunoSEQ multiplex PCR, the TCRdb table keeps only in-frame clones and is missing some. The sample has some 44,000 clones; approximately 89% are singletons. The sample comprised naive CD8+ T cells sorted from blood. These receptors came from a man aged 18 to 29 with hepatitis C virus infection.

This chain's CDR3 is CASSLVVGVGETQYF. Here the CDR3 DNA reads TGTGCCAGCAGCCTAGTTGTCGGGGTGGGCGAGACCCAGTACTTC. This chain links TRBV7-9 with TRBJ2-5, with a tentative D call TRBD2 (5 bases). The V and J ends lost 5 bases and 5 bases respectively, with 18 bases between them. CDR1 and CDR2 (germline): SEHNR, FQNEAQ (reference sequence). The CDR3 runs to 15 residues.

The chain uses TRBV10-2 and TRBJ2-1; 8 positions match TRBD2. The germline V gene encodes CDR1 WSHSY and CDR2 SAAADI. The CDR3 runs 13 residues. The V segment lost 6 bases and the J segment 5 bases; nucleotides outside the gene matches: 3. In nucleotides, the CDR3 is TGCGCCAGCAGGGACGGGAGGGACAATGAGCAGTTCTTC. It specifies CASRDGRDNEQFF.

The chain carries TRBV2 and TRBJ1-3; TRBD1 aligns across 10 bases. The CDR3 is 18 residues long. The J segment lost 0 bases and the V segment lost 3 bases, leaving 8 bases of the junction unmatched. Germline V gene lookup returns CDR1 SNHLY and CDR2 FYNNEI. In DNA form, the CDR3 reads TGTGCCAGCAGTGACCCCCGACAGGGGGCGTCCTCTGGAAACACCATATATTTT. Its translation is CASSDPRQGASSGNTIYF.

The chain employs TRBV5-4 and TRBJ2-3, with D possibly TRBD1 on 7 matching bases. The CDR3 sequence is 15 residues long. Germline V gene sequence: CDR1 SGHNT, CDR2 YYREEE (reference sequence). Between the trimmed V and J ends, which lost 4 bases and 1 base, there was a span of 13 bases. The CDR3 loop reads CASSLQGGGTDTQYF. CDR3 nucleotides: TGTGCCAGCAGCCTGCAGGGGGGTGGCACAGATACGCAGTATTTT.

The rearrangement links TRBV6-5 to TRBJ2-3; 10 bases line up with TRBD1. The germline V gene encodes CDR1 MNHEY and CDR2 SVGAGI. The ends lost 6 bases at V and 5 bases at J; junction bases unmatched: 8. The CDR3 consists of 15 residues. The CDR3 nucleotides read TGTGCCAGCAGCCCAATGACAGGGGGCGTAGATACGCAGTATTTT. Protein product: CASSPMTGGVDTQYF.

The rearrangement uses TRBV7-2 and TRBJ2-1, with TRBD2 identical over 10 bases. J lost 4 bases, V lost 0 bases, and 6 bases had no gene match. CDR3 length: 17 residues. Germline V gives CDR1 SGHTA, CDR2 FQGNSA. Here the CDR3 DNA reads TGTGCCAGCAGCTTAGCCAGGACTAGCGGTAGTTACAATGAGCAGTTCTTC. Amino acid sequence: CASSLARTSGSYNEQFF.

The CDR3 loop reads CASSEGDRGNSPLHF. The CDR3 DNA reads as TGTGCCAGCAGTGAGGGGGACAGGGGGAATTCACCCCTCCACTTT. The chain is built from TRBV2 and TRBJ1-6; 11 bases line up with TRBD1. The trim removed 3 bases at V and 7 bases at J, leaving 2 bases unmatched. The CDR3 is 15 amino acids. Germline V gene lookup returns CDR1 SNHLY and CDR2 FYNNEI.

This clone has only one observation. The chain is built from TRBV14 and TRBJ1-4; D is uncertain. The CDR3 runs to 13 residues. V was trimmed by 1 base and J by 4 bases, leaving 4 bases between them. In germline, CDR1 is SGHDN, CDR2 FVKESK. CDR3 bases: TGTGCCAGCAGCCAAGTAATTAATGAAAAACTGTTTTTT. It is translated as CASSQVINEKLFF.

The V gene is TRBV9, the J gene TRBJ2-5, with D perhaps TRBD2 (6 bases). The CDR3 sequence is 15 residues long. In germline, CDR1 is SGDLS, CDR2 YYNGEE. V dropped 3 bases and J dropped 1 base, with 13 bases sitting between them. The CDR3 protein is CASSAVGLPQETQYF. The DNA of the CDR3 is TGTGCCAGCAGCGCCGTGGGACTTCCCCAAGAGACCCAGTACTTC.

The chain joins TRBV7-8 to TRBJ2-4, with D possibly TRBD1 on 6 matching bases. The CDR3 has 13 residues. Trimming pared 4 bases from V and 5 bases from J, leaving 9 bases between. CDR1 SGHVS and CDR2 FQNEAQ come from the germline V gene. The CDR3 here is CASSYRVENIQYF. CDR3 nucleotides: TGTGCCAGCAGCTACAGGGTTGAAAACATTCAGTACTTC.

The V gene is TRBV6-5, the J gene TRBJ1-3; no reliable D call. With 6 bases removed from V and 12 bases from J, the gap between germline ends came to 12 bases. This CDR3 contains 11 residues. The germline V gene has CDR1 MNHEY and CDR2 SVGAGI. Here the CDR3 DNA reads TGTGCCAGCAGGGGCCCCCAGAGCATATATTTT. It specifies CASRGPQSIYF.

This chain connects TRBV5-6 to TRBJ2-7, with 7 bases fitting TRBD2. The CDR3 spans 13 residues. The V and J ends lost 4 bases and 5 bases, in that order; junction bases with no gene match: 6. Germline V CDR1 and CDR2: SGHDT, YYEEEE. The CDR3 coding sequence is TGTGCCAGCAGCCCTGGGACTATTGACGAGCAGTACGTC. It is translated as CASSPGTIDEQYV.

The chain carries TRBV28 and TRBJ2-3; D may be TRBD1 (6 bases). This CDR3 spans 14 amino acids. V was trimmed by 6 bases and J by 2 bases, leaving 12 bases between them. Germline V lookup: CDR1 MDHEN, CDR2 SYDVKM. This CDR3 reads CASRSYRDTDTQYF. The CDR3 nucleotides are TGTGCCAGCAGATCATACAGGGACACAGATACGCAGTATTTT.

In nucleotides, the CDR3 is TGTGCCAGCAGTCCCGGGACTAGCGGGGGTGATGAGCAGTTCTTC. Translating it yields CASSPGTSGGDEQFF. This chain links TRBV6-1 with TRBJ2-1, with 14 nucleotides matching TRBD2. With 5 bases clipped from V and 8 bases from J, the junction kept 5 bases outside the gene matches. CDR1 is MNHNS and CDR2 is SASEGT in the germline V gene. The CDR3 spans 15 residues.

The chain links TRBV4-1 to TRBJ2-1, with TRBD1 matching over 7 bases. CDR1 is MGHRA, CDR2 YSYEKL, per germline. The CDR3 has 15 amino acids. Losses at the gene ends were 5 bases for V and 8 bases for J; bases not matched to a gene: 12. As DNA, the CDR3 is TGCGCCAGCAGCGCGCTTGGGACAGTCGGTGATGAGCAGTTCTTC. This codes for CASSALGTVGDEQFF.

The chain carries TRBV9 and TRBJ1-1, with TRBD1 identical over 7 bases. The CDR3 covers 16 residues. Germline CDR1 is SGDLS and CDR2 is YYNGEE. Trimming at V came to 3 bases and at J to 0 bases, leaving 8 bases not matched to a gene. The chain's CDR3 is CASSGLGQFMNTEAFF. The DNA of the CDR3 is TGTGCCAGCAGCGGACTGGGACAGTTTATGAACACTGAAGCTTTCTTT.

The V gene is TRBV5-4, the J gene TRBJ1-1; 11 nucleotides match TRBD1. The CDR3 runs 14 residues. CDR1 SGHNT and CDR2 YYREEE come from the germline V gene (reference sequence). J was trimmed by 6 bases and V by 4 bases; bases with no gene match: 5. CDR3 protein: CASSLGQGASEAFF. CDR3 nucleotide sequence: TGTGCCAGCAGCCTCGGACAGGGGGCATCTGAAGCTTTCTTT. The full variable domain, its missing parts supplied by reference TRBV5-4 and TRBJ1-1, is ETGVTQSPTHLIKTRGQQVTLRCSSQSGHNTVSWYQQALGQGPQFIFQYYREEENGRGNFPPRFSGLQFPNYSSELNVNALELDDSALYLCASSLGQGASEAFFGQGTRLTVV.

The chain links TRBV19 to TRBJ1-6; maybe TRBD1 (6 bases). V gave up 9 bases and J gave up 9 bases, with 15 bases separating them. The CDR3 covers 13 residues. Germline V gene lookup returns CDR1 LNHDA and CDR2 SQIVND (reference sequence). The CDR3 reads CARPRGGRSPLHF. The CDR3 DNA reads TGTGCCAGACCCCGGGGGGGCCGTTCACCCCTCCACTTT.

The rearrangement joins TRBV6-1 to TRBJ1-4, with D uncertain. Germline V lookup: CDR1 MNHNS, CDR2 SASEGT. Trimming shortened V by 5 bases and J by 6 bases, and 10 bases separated the two germline ends. The length of the CDR3 is 13 residues. DNA of the CDR3: TGTGCCAGCAGTCTCTTAGGAGATGAAAAACTGTTTTTT. Its translation is CASSLLGDEKLFF.